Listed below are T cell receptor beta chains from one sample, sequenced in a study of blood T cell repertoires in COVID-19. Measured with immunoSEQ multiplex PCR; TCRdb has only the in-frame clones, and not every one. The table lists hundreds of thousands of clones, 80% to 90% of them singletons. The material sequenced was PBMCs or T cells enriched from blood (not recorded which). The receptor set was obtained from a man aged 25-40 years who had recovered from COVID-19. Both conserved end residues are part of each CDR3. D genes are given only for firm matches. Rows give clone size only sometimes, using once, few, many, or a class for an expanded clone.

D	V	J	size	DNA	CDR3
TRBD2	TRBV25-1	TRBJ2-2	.	TGTGCCAGCAGTGAATATCTGGGGGGAGGGAACCCCGGGGAGCTGTTTTTT	CASSEYLGGGNPGELFF
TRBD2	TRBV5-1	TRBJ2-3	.	TGCGCCAGCAGCTTGGAGGGTAGCGGGATAACGCAGTATTTT	CASSLEGSGITQYF
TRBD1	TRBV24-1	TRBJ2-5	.	TGTGCCACCAGTGATCCCCAGGGGGCGGGAGAGACCCAGTACTTC	CATSDPQGAGETQYF
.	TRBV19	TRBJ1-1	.	TGTGCCAGTAGTAGCCGCGCGGAGGCTGAAGCTTTCTTT	CASSSRAEAEAFF
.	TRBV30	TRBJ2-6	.	TGTGCCTGGAGTCGTCTTTTCTCTGGGGCCAACGTCCTGACTTTC	CAWSRLFSGANVLTF
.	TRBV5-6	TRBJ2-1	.	TGTGCCAGCAGCTCCCGCGGTGACCCCAATGAGCAGTTCTTC	CASSSRGDPNEQFF
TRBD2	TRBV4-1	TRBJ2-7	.	TGCGCCAGCAGCCCCCAGACCGGACTAGCGGGAGAATACGAGCAGTACTTC	CASSPQTGLAGEYEQYF
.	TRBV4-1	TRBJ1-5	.	TGCGCCAACAGCCAAAACGGGCCCCAGCATTTT	CANSQNGPQHF
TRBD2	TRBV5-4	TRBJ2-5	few	TGTGCCAGCAGCTTGGGGGCTAGCGGGATCCAAGAGACCCAGTACTTC	CASSLGASGIQETQYF
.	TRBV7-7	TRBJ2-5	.	TGTGCCAGCAGCTTAGTCCCCGGTGAGGTTCAAGAGACCCAGTACTTC	CASSLVPGEVQETQYF
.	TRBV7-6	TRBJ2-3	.	TGTGCCAGCAGCTTAGCGCTCACCCACAAGAGCACAGATACGCAGTATTTT	CASSLALTHKSTDTQYF
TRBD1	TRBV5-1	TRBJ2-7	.	TGCGCCAGCAGCTTGTTACAGGGGGCCTACGAGCAGTACTTC	CASSLLQGAYEQYF
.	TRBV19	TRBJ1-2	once	TGTGCCAGTAGTACAGACTCTAACTATGGCTACACCTTC	CASSTDSNYGYTF
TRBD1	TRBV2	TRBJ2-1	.	TGTGCCAGCAGTGCAGGGGGCAGATTTTACAATGAGCAGTTCTTC	CASSAGGRFYNEQFF
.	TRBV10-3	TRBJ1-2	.	TGTGCCATCAGTGAGTCGGGGGCGATCGTGGGTGGCTACACCTTC	CAISESGAIVGGYTF
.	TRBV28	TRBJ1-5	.	TGTGCCAGCAGTTTAGACGGGAACAATCAGCCCCAGCATTTT	CASSLDGNNQPQHF
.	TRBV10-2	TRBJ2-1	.	TGCGCCAGCAGAGCTCGGGGAGTATCCTACAATGAGCAGTTCTTC	CASRARGVSYNEQFF
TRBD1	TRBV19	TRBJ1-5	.	TGTGCCAGTTCCGGACAGGGGGGAAGACAGCCCCAGCATTTT	CASSGQGGRQPQHF
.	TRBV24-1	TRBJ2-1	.	TGTGCCACCAGTGATTACCTTACGAGTAATGAGCAGTTCTTC	CATSDYLTSNEQFF
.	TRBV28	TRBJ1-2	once	TGTGCCAGCACGCATTATCGGGGTCATGGCTACACCTTC	CASTHYRGHGYTF
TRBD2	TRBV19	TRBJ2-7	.	TGTGCCAGTTCGGGACTAGCGGGCTGGAGCGAGCAGTACTTC	CASSGLAGWSEQYF
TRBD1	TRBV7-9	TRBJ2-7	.	TGTGCCAGCAGCCCGCCACCCGGGACAGGGCCAAGCTACGAGCAGTACTTC	CASSPPPGTGPSYEQYF
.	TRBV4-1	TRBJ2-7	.	TGCGCCAGCAGCCAAAGGACAGCGGGAAGCTACTACGAGCAGTACTTC	CASSQRTAGSYYEQYF
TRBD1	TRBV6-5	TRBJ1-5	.	TGTGCCAGCAACGCCCAGGGACAGGGTCAGCCCCAGCATTTT	CASNAQGQGQPQHF
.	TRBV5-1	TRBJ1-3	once	TGCGCCAGCAGGGAGCGAACCTCTGGAAACACCATATATTTT	CASRERTSGNTIYF
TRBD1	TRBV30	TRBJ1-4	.	TGTGCCTCGGGACAGGGTGAAGAAAAACTGTTTTTT	CASGQGEEKLFF
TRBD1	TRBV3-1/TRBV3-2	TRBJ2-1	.	TGTGCCAGCAGCCGACCAGGGGGCGCATCCTACAATGAGCAGTTCTTC	CASSRPGGASYNEQFF
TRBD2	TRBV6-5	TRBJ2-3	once	TGTACGACTAGCGGCACAGATACGCAGTATTTT	CTTSGTDTQYF
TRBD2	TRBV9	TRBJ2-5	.	TGTGCCAGCAGCGTAGATAGCGGGAGAGGAGAGACCCAGTACTTC	CASSVDSGRGETQYF
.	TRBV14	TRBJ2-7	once	TGTGCCAGCAGCCAAGATGCTAGCGAGTACGAGCAGTACTTC	CASSQDASEYEQYF
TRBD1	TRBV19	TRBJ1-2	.	TGTGCCAGTAGTATAGGACAGGGGGCGAACTATGGCTACACCTTC	CASSIGQGANYGYTF
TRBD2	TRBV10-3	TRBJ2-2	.	TGTGCCATCAGCCAGAACCTAGCGGGAGCGCATCCGAACACCGGGGAGCTGTTTTTT	CAISQNLAGAHPNTGELFF
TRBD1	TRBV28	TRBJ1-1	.	TGTGCCAGCAGCCTGCAGGGGGCTAGGACTGAAGCTTTCTTT	CASSLQGARTEAFF
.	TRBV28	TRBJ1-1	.	TGTGCCAGCAGTTCGGACAGCCGAGCTTTCTTT	CASSSDSRAFF
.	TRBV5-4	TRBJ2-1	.	TGTGCCAGCAGCCTACTAGAAATTGAGCAGTTCTTC	CASSLLEIEQFF
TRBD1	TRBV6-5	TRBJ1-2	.	TGTGCCAGCAGTACACCGGGACAGTACTATGGCTACACCTTC	CASSTPGQYYGYTF
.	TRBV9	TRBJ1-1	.	TGTGCCAGCAGCGGACCAAGGAGCACTGAAGCTTTCTTT	CASSGPRSTEAFF
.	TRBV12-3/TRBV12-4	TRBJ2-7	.	TGTGCCAGCAGTTATATTTCCTACGAGCAGTACTTC	CASSYISYEQYF
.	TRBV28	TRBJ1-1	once	TGTGCCAGCAGTTTTAGCCAAACTGAAGCTTTCTTT	CASSFSQTEAFF
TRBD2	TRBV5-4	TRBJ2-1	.	TGTGCCAGCAGCTTGAACCGCCTGGGTCTAGCGGGAGCAAATGAGCAGTTCTTC	CASSLNRLGLAGANEQFF
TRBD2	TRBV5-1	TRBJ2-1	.	TGCGCCAGCAGCACCCGACTAGCGGGAGGCACTCCCTCCAATGAGCAGTTCTTC	CASSTRLAGGTPSNEQFF
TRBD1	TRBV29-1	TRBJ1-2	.	TGCAGCGTTGACGGGACAGGGAACGAATATGGCTACACCTTC	CSVDGTGNEYGYTF
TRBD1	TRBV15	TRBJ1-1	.	TGTGCCACCAGCAGATCTCCGACAGGGGTTTGGGACACTGAAGCTTTCTTT	CATSRSPTGVWDTEAFF
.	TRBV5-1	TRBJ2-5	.	TGCGCCAGCAGTTCAGGGGGGGAGACCCAGTACTTC	CASSSGGETQYF
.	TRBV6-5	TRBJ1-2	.	TGTGCCAGCAATCCGGGTAGAGACCTTGGCTACACCTTC	CASNPGRDLGYTF
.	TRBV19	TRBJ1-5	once	TGTGCCAGTAGTCCATCCAGGGCGGGGCAGCCCCAGCATTTT	CASSPSRAGQPQHF
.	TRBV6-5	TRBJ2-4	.	TGTGCCACTCGGACATCGTACATTCAGTACTTC	CATRTSYIQYF
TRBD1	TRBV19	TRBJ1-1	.	TGTGCCAGTAGCGACAGGGGGCTCGACACTGAAGCTTTCTTT	CASSDRGLDTEAFF
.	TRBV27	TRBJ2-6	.	TGTGCCAGCAGTTTTGGGGGCTCTTTGGCCAACGTCCTGACTTTC	CASSFGGSLANVLTF
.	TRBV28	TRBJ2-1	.	TGTGCCAGCAGTTTACCAGGTTTTTTAGATGAGCAGTTCTTC	CASSLPGFLDEQFF
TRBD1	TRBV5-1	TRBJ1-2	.	TGCGCCAGCAGCTTGTTGGGACAGGGTGACTATGGCTACACCTTC	CASSLLGQGDYGYTF
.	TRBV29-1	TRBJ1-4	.	TGCAGCGCCGAGGAGACAACTAATGAAAAACTGTTTTTT	CSAEETTNEKLFF
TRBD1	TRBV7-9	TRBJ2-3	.	TGTGCCAGCAGCCCAATAAAGGACAGGGGGAGGACAGATACGCAGTATTTT	CASSPIKDRGRTDTQYF
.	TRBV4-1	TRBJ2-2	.	TGCGCCAGCAGACAGCACACCGGGGAGCTGTTTTTT	CASRQHTGELFF
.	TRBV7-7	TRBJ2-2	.	TGTGCTAGCAGCTCGAAATCCTCGATCGGGGGGCGCGCCACCGGGGAGCTGTTTTTT	CASSSKSSIGGRATGELFF
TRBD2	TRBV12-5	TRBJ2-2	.	TGTGCTAGTGGAACTCCTCTAGCGGGGTATACCGGGGAGCTGTTTTTT	CASGTPLAGYTGELFF
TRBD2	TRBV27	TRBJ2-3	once	TGTGCCAGCAGTGATGGGACTAGCGGGAGTGGAGATACGCAGTATTTT	CASSDGTSGSGDTQYF